Below, 6 T cell receptor beta chains from the same sample are listed, as sequenced in a study of blood T cell repertoires in COVID-19. Assay used: immunoSEQ multiplex PCR; TCRdb lists only in-frame clones, some missing. The data contain about 480,000 clones, approximately 88% of them singletons. Material for sequencing was PBMCs or T cells enriched from blood (not recorded which). All receptors come from a woman in her thirties or forties who had recovered from COVID-19.

This chain connects TRBV7-9 to TRBJ2-5; 8 bases map to TRBD2. The V gene end was trimmed by 5 bases and the J gene end by 4 bases; junction bases not matched to a gene: 12. CDR1 is SEHNR and CDR2 is FQNEAQ in the germline V gene (reference sequence). This CDR3 comprises 16 residues. The CDR3 here is CASSPAGSGSRETQYF. Written as DNA, the CDR3 is TGTGCCAGCAGCCCAGCTGGGAGCGGGAGCCGAGAGACCCAGTACTTC. The full variable domain, with the rest looked up from reference TRBV7-9 and TRBJ2-5, is DTGVSQNPRHKITKRGQNVTFRCDPISEHNRLYWYRQTLGQGPEFLTYFQNEAQLEKSRLLSDRFSAERPKGSFSTLEIQRTEQGDSAMYLCASSPAGSGSRETQYFGPGTRLLVL.

J is TRBJ2-1 and V is TRBV5-1, with D possibly TRBD2 on 6 matching bases. CDR1 and CDR2 (germline): SGHRS, YFSETQ. Between the trimmed V and J ends, which lost 2 bases and 6 bases, there was a span of 18 bases. CDR3 length: 16 amino acids. The CDR3: CASSFLQGLSGNEQFF. The CDR3 region has the DNA TGCGCCAGCAGCTTCCTTCAGGGACTGTCAGGCAATGAGCAGTTCTTC.

This chain links TRBV18 with TRBJ1-5; D remains unclear. Trimming took off 6 bases at V and 6 bases at J, with 15 bases between the two ends. Germline assignment: CDR1 KGHSH and CDR2 LQKENI. CDR3 length: 14 amino acids. The DNA for the CDR3 is TGTGCCAGCTCCCCAAACACCAACCGTCAGCCCCAGCATTTT. This codes for CASSPNTNRQPQHF.

V and J are TRBV11-3 and TRBJ2-2; 13 bases are shared with TRBD2. Germline V gene data show CDR1 as SGHNT and CDR2 as YENEEA. The V gene end was trimmed by 5 bases and the J gene end by 7 bases; junction bases not matched to a gene: 10. The CDR3 length is 17 residues. CDR3 DNA: TGTGCCAGCAGCCTACTAGCGGGAGGGCTGAGGGGCGGGGAGCTGTTTTTT. Translating gives CASSLLAGGLRGGELFF.

The chain employs TRBV24-1 and TRBJ2-5, with 9 bases lining up with TRBD2. This CDR3 spans 15 amino acids. After removal of 5 bases from V and 5 bases from J, the junction contained 8 bases not matched to a gene. The germline gives CDR1 KGHDR, CDR2 SFDVKD. The CDR3 sequence: CATSVGGRAYETQYF. The CDR3 DNA sequence: TGTGCCACCAGTGTAGGCGGGAGGGCTTATGAGACCCAGTACTTC.

V usage is TRBV2 and J usage is TRBJ2-3; no reliable D call. V was clipped by 3 bases and J by 1 base, with 14 bases between them. CDR3 length: 16 residues. CDR1 is SNHLY and CDR2 is FYNNEI in the germline V gene. CDR3 in amino acids: CASSESPHRGTDTQYF. For the CDR3, the DNA is TGTGCCAGCAGTGAGTCGCCCCACCGGGGCACAGATACGCAGTATTTT. Using reference TRBV2 and TRBJ2-3 for the parts outside the CDR3, the full variable domain is EPEVTQTPSHQVTQMGQEVILRCVPISNHLYFYWYRQILGQKVEFLVSFYNNEISEKSEIFDDQFSVERPDGSNFTLKIRSTKLEDSAMYFCASSESPHRGTDTQYFGPGTRLTVL.